These 10 T cell receptor beta chains were all obtained from the same sample, sequenced in a study of molecular identifiers for immune sequencing clone quantification. TCRdb recomputed calls from the PCR reads with MiXCR, one row per CDR3 protein. The table records a few hundred thousand distinct CDR3 sequences, around 21% of them present only once. Sequenced input: naive CD8+ T cells from blood, with Jurkat cell RNA spiked in. Subset defined: FACS-sorted CD8+CD4-CCR7+CD45RA+ naive T cells. Source of these receptors: a human donor in good health. Some libraries in this study had Jurkat cell RNA spiked in.

As concerns this clonotype: This may arise from a read error, as a much more abundant clone is one base away. The CDR3 does not close with the conserved phenylalanine or tryptophan, likely indicating a read error. The V and J genes are TRBV2 and TRBJ1-1; D may be TRBD1 (6 bases). Per the germline V gene, CDR1 is SNHLY and CDR2 is FYNNEI. Trimming cost V 10 bases and J 2 bases, with 14 bases left between them. This CDR3 is built from 13 residues. The CDR3 DNA reads as TGTGCCAATCCCGAACAGGGAAACACTGAAGCTTTCTAT. Protein sequence: CANPEQGNTEAFY.

About this clonotype: Possible read error: a much larger clone is one base away. This rearrangement joins TRBV28 to TRBJ2-2, with 7 bases matching TRBD1. There are 14 residues in the CDR3. Germline V gene data show CDR1 as MDHEN and CDR2 as SYDVKM. V shed 3 bases and J 10 bases; nucleotides not matched to a gene: 8. The CDR3 loop is CASSLTGNPVELFF. The CDR3, as DNA: TGTGCCAGCAGTTTGACAGGGAACCCCGTGGAGCTGTTTTTT.

This clonotype was detected a few times. The chain links TRBV19 to TRBJ1-6; a possible D gene is TRBD1 (5 bases). This CDR3 has 16 residues. The ends were cut back, 5 bases at V and 7 bases at J, with 18 bases in the middle. Germline values: CDR1 LNHDA, CDR2 SQIVND (reference sequence). The CDR3 nucleotides read TGTGCCAGTAGTCTCCCCCCCACTTGGGGGAATTCACCCCTCCACTTT. It translates to CASSLPPTWGNSPLHF.

Note on this clonotype: A much larger clone lies a single base off, so this may be a read error. The chain has TRBV7-3 and TRBJ2-5, with D possibly TRBD1 on 6 matching bases. The germline gives CDR1 SGHTA, CDR2 FQGTGA. The CDR3 runs to 15 residues. The CDR3 nucleotides read TGTGCCAGCAGCTTAATGGACAGTCCCCAAGAGACCCGGTACTTC. Protein: CASSLMDSPQETRYF. Full variable domain (rest looked up from reference TRBV7-3 and TRBJ2-5): GAGVSQTPSNKVTEKGKYVELRCDPISGHTALYWYRQSLGQGPEFLIYFQGTGAADDSGLPNDRFFAVRPEGSVSTLKIQRTERGDSAVYLCASSLMDSPQETRYFGPGTRLLVL.

Points on this clonotype: This may arise from a read error, as a much more abundant clone is one base away. Since the CDR3 does not end with the conserved phenylalanine or tryptophan, this likely comes from a read error. The chain combines TRBV7-9 with TRBJ2-7, with D perhaps matching TRBD1 (6 bases). Trimming removed 4 bases from V and 2 bases from J, with 18 bases in between. Germline lookup yields CDR1 SEHNR and CDR2 FQNEAQ (reference sequence). The CDR3 has 16 amino acids. CDR3 sequence (DNA): TGTGCCAGCAGCTCACTTTACCGGGACAACGCCTACGAGCAGTACCTC. Its protein product is CASSSLYRDNAYEQYL.

This clonotype was observed at least ten times. The rearrangement joins TRBV30 to TRBJ1-4; 12 bases align to TRBD1. This CDR3 comprises 17 residues. With V trimmed by 4 bases and J by 1 base, 7 bases remained unmatched. Germline V gives CDR1 GTSNPN, CDR2 SVGIG (reference sequence). The CDR3 here is CAWTGTGGAGTNEKLFF. As DNA, the CDR3 is TGTGCCTGGACGGGGACAGGGGGCGCTGGAACTAATGAAAAACTGTTTTTT.

This clonotype was recorded at least ten times. The chain's CDR3 is CSVDGAGGTDTQYF. The CDR3 DNA reads as TGCAGCGTGGATGGGGCGGGGGGCACAGATACGCAGTATTTT. The chain links TRBV29-1 to TRBJ2-3; 7 bases line up with TRBD2. Germline V lookup: CDR1 SQVTM, CDR2 ANQGSEA. The CDR3 totals 14 residues. V trimming: 6 bases; J trimming: 1 base; junction bases outside the gene matches: 7.

This chain joins TRBV5-6 and TRBJ1-1, with D possibly being TRBD1 (6 bases). The CDR3 runs 14 residues. Germline values: CDR1 SGHDT, CDR2 YYEEEE. The ends were cut back, 5 bases at V and 1 base at J, with 12 bases in the middle. CDR3: CASRYSRGNTEAFF. CDR3 sequence (DNA): TGTGCCAGCAGATACTCCAGGGGGAACACTGAAGCTTTCTTT.

This clonotype was detected many times. The V call is TRBV4-3, the J call TRBJ1-3; possibly TRBD1 for D (6 bases). With 5 bases removed from V and 0 bases from J, the gap between germline ends came to 14 bases. The V gene's germline CDR1 is LGHNA and CDR2 YSLEER. CDR3 length: 16 amino acids. CDR3 amino acids: CASSYRDTGSGNTIYF. The CDR3 DNA reads TGCGCCAGCAGCTACCGGGACACTGGCTCTGGAAACACCATATATTTT.

This clonotype was seen only a few times. With a much larger clone just one base away, this may be a read error. The V call is TRBV6-2 or TRBV6-3, the J call TRBJ1-2; a weak D match, TRBD1 (6 bases). The CDR3 is made up of 13 amino acids. Germline V CDR1 and CDR2: MNHEY, SVGEGT. CDR3 sequence: CASSRTANYGYAF. In nucleotides, the CDR3 is TGTGCCAGCAGTAGGACAGCGAACTATGGCTACGCCTTC.